A single sample is the source of the 2 T cell receptor beta chains below, sequenced in a study of a mutant IDH1 vaccine in newly diagnosed glioma. Their antigen targets remain unknown. The time point was: week 11, during vaccination. Mutant IDH1 20-mer peptide, at 300 ug, made up each vaccine dose, with topical imiquimod. Only in-frame clones appear in the TCRdb table, and some are missing; sequencing was by immunoSEQ multiplex PCR. This table holds about 60,000 clones, 70% to 85% found once. Sequenced here: PBMCs, sampled from a glioma patient whose treatment included an IDH1 peptide vaccine. The receptors shown here come from a man younger than 45 with glioma.

This sequence joins TRBV6-5 and TRBJ1-2, with D maybe TRBD1 (5 bases). Trimming took 5 bases from V and 8 from J, leaving 15 bases between them. Germline V CDR1 and CDR2: MNHEY, SVGAGI. This CDR3 spans 13 amino acids. The CDR3 here is CASSRDALGGYTF. The CDR3 DNA follows: TGTGCCAGCAGTCGGGACGCCTTAGGGGGCTACACCTTC.

V and J are TRBV5-8 and TRBJ2-7, with no clear D. The V end was cut by 5 bases, the J end by 0 bases, with 9 bases between. Looked up from germline, CDR1 is SGHTS and CDR2 is YDEGEE. The CDR3 totals 13 residues. CDR3 in amino acids: CASRFRSSYEQYF. In DNA form, the CDR3 reads TGTGCCAGCAGGTTCAGGAGCTCCTACGAGCAGTACTTC.